The rows below give T cell receptor beta chains drawn from one sample of a study of immune cell composition in non-small cell lung cancer. TCRdb's copy holds only in-frame clones and misses some; the assay was immunoSEQ multiplex PCR. The sample shows about 11,000 clones, over 55% of them seen only once. The specimen was lung tumor tissue. The receptors shown here come from a human donor with non-small cell lung cancer. CDR3s include the opening cysteine and the closing phenylalanine or tryptophan. D genes are given only for firm matches. Clone size is not always given. Where it is, it says once, few, many or a class for expanded clones.

d_gene,j_gene,v_gene,abundance,CDR3nt,CDR3aa
NA,TRBJ2-1,TRBV6-5,NA,TGTGCCAGCAGTGTAAGGGGTGTCAGCCACAATGAGCAGTTCTTC,CASSVRGVSHNEQFF
TRBD1,TRBJ1-3,TRBV15,NA,TGTGCCACCAGCAGAGATATACAGGGGGGAACTGGAAACACCATATATTTT,CATSRDIQGGTGNTIYF
TRBD1,TRBJ1-5,TRBV7-3,NA,TGTGCCAGCAGCTCCGGGACAGGGGGAACCCAGCCCCAGCATTTT,CASSSGTGGTQPQHF
TRBD2,TRBJ2-1,TRBV19,NA,TGTGCCAGTAGTCGAGGACTAGCGGGACCACTCAATGAGCAGTTCTTC,CASSRGLAGPLNEQFF
NA,TRBJ2-1,TRBV10-3,medium-sized,TGTGCCACCCGCGGCATTAGTTCCTACAATGAGCAGTTCTTC,CATRGISSYNEQFF
TRBD2,TRBJ2-4,TRBV29-1,few,TGCAGCGGACGACGGGGGGACATTCAGTACTTC,CSGRRGDIQYF
TRBD1,TRBJ1-5,TRBV6-5,NA,TGTGCCAGCAGTAAATCGGGACAGGGGAGTCAGCCCCAGCATTTT,CASSKSGQGSQPQHF
TRBD2,TRBJ2-5,TRBV4-1,NA,TGCGCCAGCAGCCAAGTGGGGGGTCTAGCGGGACTTCAAGAGACCCAGTACTTC,CASSQVGGLAGLQETQYF
TRBD2,TRBJ2-1,TRBV7-2,NA,TGTGCCAGCAGCTTAGAGGGGACTAGCGGGAGATTCTACAATGAGCAGTTCTTC,CASSLEGTSGRFYNEQFF
NA,TRBJ2-5,TRBV7-9,NA,TGTGCCAGCAGCCAGACAGCCCAAGAGACCCAGTACTTC,CASSQTAQETQYF
NA,TRBJ1-4,TRBV7-9,NA,TGTGCCAGCACCGACCTCTCGGGAAGGTCTCCATACGAAAAACTGTTTTTT,CASTDLSGRSPYEKLFF
TRBD2,TRBJ2-3,TRBV7-8,NA,TGTGCCAGCAGCTTATTTGCGGGGGACACAGATACGCAGTATTTT,CASSLFAGDTDTQYF
NA,TRBJ2-7,TRBV5-1,few,TGCGCCAGCAGCCCGGAGGTGGGGTCCCCCTACGAGCAGTACTTC,CASSPEVGSPYEQYF
TRBD2,TRBJ2-2,TRBV5-1,NA,TGCGCCAGCAGCTCTAGCGGGAGCCTTAACACCGGGGAGCTGTTTTTT,CASSSSGSLNTGELFF
TRBD1,TRBJ2-7,TRBV28,NA,TGTGCCAGCAGCCGGACAGGGGGGGGGTACGAGCAGTACTTC,CASSRTGGGYEQYF
TRBD2,TRBJ2-7,TRBV11-2,NA,TGTGCCAGCAGCTTAGGAAGCGGGACCTACGAGCAGTACTTC,CASSLGSGTYEQYF
NA,TRBJ2-7,TRBV5-4,NA,TGTGCCAGCAGCCCGGGATCATTCCACGAGCAGTACTTC,CASSPGSFHEQYF
NA,TRBJ2-7,TRBV7-9,NA,TGTGCCAGCAGACCTACAGAGATTTCCTACGAGCAGTACTTC,CASRPTEISYEQYF
NA,TRBJ1-1,TRBV19,medium-sized,TGTGCCAGTAGTGAGCACGGGTCTGACACTGAAGCTTTCTTT,CASSEHGSDTEAFF
NA,TRBJ2-1,TRBV19,NA,TGTGCCAGTAGTACCGGGACTCTAAACAATGAGCAGTTCTTC,CASSTGTLNNEQFF